Listed below are T cell receptor beta chains from one sample, sequenced in a study of breast tumors, draining lymph nodes, adjacent tissues. TCRdb recomputed calls from the multiplex PCR reads with MiXCR, one row per CDR3 protein. The sample contains some 120,000 distinct CDR3 sequences, about 20% of which appear only once. Material: axillary lymph node tissue. These TCRs come from a female donor with breast cancer. Some clones in this sample may be carry-over from other donors' samples. Each CDR3 is given with its conserved first and last residue. D genes are given only for firm matches. Size tells how often a clone was seen (once, few, many) or the class of an expanded clone, and some rows leave it out.

d_call: .; v_call: TRBV3-1; clone_size: many; j_call: TRBJ2-3; cdr3_nt: TGTGCCAGCAGCCGGAAGCGGGCCTACACAGATACGCAGTATTTT; cdr3_aa: CASSRKRAYTDTQYF
d_call: .; v_call: TRBV6-6; clone_size: many; j_call: TRBJ1-3; cdr3_nt: TGTGCCAGCAGTGCCGAACTCTCTGGAAACACCATATATTTT; cdr3_aa: CASSAELSGNTIYF
d_call: TRBD1; v_call: TRBV5-4; clone_size: many; j_call: TRBJ2-1; cdr3_nt: TGTGCCAGCAGCCGACCGGGACAGGGGATTCGGGAGCAGTTCTTC; cdr3_aa: CASSRPGQGIREQFF
d_call: TRBD2; v_call: TRBV5-1; clone_size: many; j_call: TRBJ2-1; cdr3_nt: TGCGCCAGCAGCTTGGAGCGGGGGAATGAGCAGTTCTTC; cdr3_aa: CASSLERGNEQFF
d_call: .; v_call: TRBV7-6; clone_size: many; j_call: TRBJ1-5; cdr3_nt: TGTGCCAGCAGCTTAAGGTCCGCCCTGGATCAGCCCCAGCATTTT; cdr3_aa: CASSLRSALDQPQHF
d_call: .; v_call: TRBV12-3/TRBV12-4; clone_size: .; j_call: TRBJ1-2; cdr3_nt: TGTGCCAGCAGTCGGTTCGCCGTCTACACCTTC; cdr3_aa: CASSRFAVYTF
d_call: TRBD2; v_call: TRBV12-3/TRBV12-4; clone_size: many; j_call: TRBJ2-1; cdr3_nt: TGTGCCAGCAGTCCCATGGTAGCGGGCCTCTACAATGAGCAGTTCTTC; cdr3_aa: CASSPMVAGLYNEQFF
d_call: .; v_call: TRBV6-5; clone_size: many; j_call: TRBJ2-1; cdr3_nt: TGTGCCAGCAGTCAACAGGTGGTCTCCTACAATGAGCAGTTCTTC; cdr3_aa: CASSQQVVSYNEQFF
d_call: TRBD2; v_call: TRBV20-1; clone_size: many; j_call: TRBJ2-7; cdr3_nt: TGCAGTGCTAGAGATGGGGGGGGGGTAAACTACGAGCAGTACTTC; cdr3_aa: CSARDGGGVNYEQYF
d_call: TRBD2; v_call: TRBV10-1; clone_size: many; j_call: TRBJ2-5; cdr3_nt: TGCGCCAGCAGTGGGACTAGCGGGGGGGCCCAGTACTTC; cdr3_aa: CASSGTSGGAQYF
d_call: .; v_call: TRBV28; clone_size: .; j_call: TRBJ1-2; cdr3_nt: TGTGCCTTACGGGGAGGAGGGATCGGCGTCGGCTACACCTTC; cdr3_aa: CALRGGGIGVGYTF
d_call: TRBD1; v_call: TRBV24-1; clone_size: many; j_call: TRBJ1-4; cdr3_nt: TGTGCCACCAGTGAGGGGACAGGACGTTCAACTAATGAAAAACTGTTTTTT; cdr3_aa: CATSEGTGRSTNEKLFF
d_call: .; v_call: TRBV24-1; clone_size: many; j_call: TRBJ2-1; cdr3_nt: TGTGCCACCAGTGATGGCCGGTCCGACGCGAACAATGAGCAGTTCTTC; cdr3_aa: CATSDGRSDANNEQFF
d_call: .; v_call: TRBV3-1; clone_size: .; j_call: TRBJ2-1; cdr3_nt: TGTGCCAGCAGCTCCTCACGTAGCCATGAGCAGTTCTTC; cdr3_aa: CASSSSRSHEQFF
d_call: .; v_call: TRBV18; clone_size: many; j_call: TRBJ2-7; cdr3_nt: TGTGCCAGCTCACCATTCACATACGAGCAGTACTTC; cdr3_aa: CASSPFTYEQYF
d_call: TRBD2; v_call: TRBV7-3; clone_size: many; j_call: TRBJ2-1; cdr3_nt: TGTGCCAGCAACTCGGCGGGAGCGCACAATGAGCAGTTCTTC; cdr3_aa: CASNSAGAHNEQFF
d_call: .; v_call: TRBV27; clone_size: many; j_call: TRBJ1-4; cdr3_nt: TGTGCCAGCAGTGTTGCAACTAATGAAAAACTGTTTTTT; cdr3_aa: CASSVATNEKLFF
d_call: .; v_call: TRBV20-1; clone_size: .; j_call: TRBJ1-1; cdr3_nt: TGCAGTGCTAGAGATGCTCCGGGGCTGGTGAACACTGAAGCTTTCTTT; cdr3_aa: CSARDAPGLVNTEAFF
d_call: .; v_call: TRBV3-1; clone_size: .; j_call: TRBJ1-5; cdr3_nt: TGTGCCAGCAGCCAAGAGGCGTGGGCCCAACAGTATACGCAGCATTTT; cdr3_aa: CASSQEAWAQQYTQHF
d_call: .; v_call: TRBV27; clone_size: .; j_call: TRBJ2-2; cdr3_nt: TGTGCCAGCCACCCGAACACCGGGGAGCTGTTTTTT; cdr3_aa: CASHPNTGELFF
d_call: TRBD2; v_call: TRBV7-9; clone_size: many; j_call: TRBJ2-1; cdr3_nt: TGTGCCAGCAGCTCCGGGACTAGCATCGACAATGAGCAGTTCTTC; cdr3_aa: CASSSGTSIDNEQFF
d_call: .; v_call: TRBV2; clone_size: many; j_call: TRBJ2-3; cdr3_nt: TGTGCCAGCAGGCGACTAGTGGGACCAGATACGCAGTATTTT; cdr3_aa: CASRRLVGPDTQYF
d_call: TRBD1; v_call: TRBV7-9; clone_size: many; j_call: TRBJ2-2; cdr3_nt: TGTGCCAGCAGCCTAAGACAGGGGACCGGGGAGCTGTTTTTT; cdr3_aa: CASSLRQGTGELFF
d_call: TRBD2; v_call: TRBV6-5; clone_size: many; j_call: TRBJ2-5; cdr3_nt: TGTGCCAGCAATCTAGCGGGGGGGTCCCAAGAGACCCAGTACTTC; cdr3_aa: CASNLAGGSQETQYF
d_call: TRBD1; v_call: TRBV11-2; clone_size: many; j_call: TRBJ2-7; cdr3_nt: TGTGCCAGCAGCCTAAGGACAGGGGGCATGGGATACGAGCAGTACTTC; cdr3_aa: CASSLRTGGMGYEQYF
d_call: .; v_call: TRBV20-1; clone_size: few; j_call: TRBJ2-4; cdr3_nt: TGCAGTGCTGGGGATGCCGCAATGGCCAAAAACATTCAGTACTTC; cdr3_aa: CSAGDAAMAKNIQYF
d_call: .; v_call: TRBV6-6; clone_size: many; j_call: TRBJ2-7; cdr3_nt: TGTGCCAGCAGTTACGGGACTCAACCCTCCGGGCTATACGAGCAGTACTTC; cdr3_aa: CASSYGTQPSGLYEQYF
d_call: .; v_call: TRBV3-1; clone_size: few; j_call: TRBJ2-4; cdr3_nt: TGTGCCAGCAGCCAAGGGTCCGGAGTCATTCAGTACTTC; cdr3_aa: CASSQGSGVIQYF
d_call: .; v_call: TRBV7-8; clone_size: many; j_call: TRBJ2-7; cdr3_nt: TGTGCCAGCAGCTTAAGGACCGGGACAATAAATTCCTACGAGCAGTACTTC; cdr3_aa: CASSLRTGTINSYEQYF
d_call: .; v_call: TRBV20-1; clone_size: many; j_call: TRBJ1-5; cdr3_nt: TGCAGTGCTAGACAGGATAGCAATCAGCCCCAGCATTTT; cdr3_aa: CSARQDSNQPQHF
d_call: .; v_call: TRBV20-1; clone_size: many; j_call: TRBJ2-6; cdr3_nt: TGCAGTGCTAGCGAGGGACGATTCTCTGGGGCCAACGTCCTGACTTTC; cdr3_aa: CSASEGRFSGANVLTF
d_call: TRBD2; v_call: TRBV3-1; clone_size: few; j_call: TRBJ2-3; cdr3_nt: TGTGCCAGCAGCCGTGGGACTAGCAATACAGATACGCAGTATTTT; cdr3_aa: CASSRGTSNTDTQYF
d_call: .; v_call: TRBV6-1; clone_size: many; j_call: TRBJ2-7; cdr3_nt: TGTGCCAGCAGTGACGGGGGATCCTACGAGCAGTACTTC; cdr3_aa: CASSDGGSYEQYF
d_call: .; v_call: TRBV11-1; clone_size: many; j_call: TRBJ2-3; cdr3_nt: TGTGCCAGCAGCTCCGCGTCCGGGACCACGCCGTATTTT; cdr3_aa: CASSSASGTTPYF
d_call: .; v_call: TRBV7-9; clone_size: many; j_call: TRBJ1-4; cdr3_nt: TGTGCCAGCACCAGCGGGGGGGCAGGACGTAATGAAAAACTGTTTTTT; cdr3_aa: CASTSGGAGRNEKLFF
d_call: TRBD1; v_call: TRBV29-1; clone_size: many; j_call: TRBJ1-2; cdr3_nt: TGCAGCGCCCGGGACAGCTTTAACTATGGCTACACCTTC; cdr3_aa: CSARDSFNYGYTF
d_call: TRBD2; v_call: TRBV6-1; clone_size: many; j_call: TRBJ2-5; cdr3_nt: TGTGCCAGCAGTGGCCGACTAGCGGGAGGCGGGGGGACCCAGTACTTC; cdr3_aa: CASSGRLAGGGGTQYF
d_call: TRBD2; v_call: TRBV20-1; clone_size: many; j_call: TRBJ2-3; cdr3_nt: TGCAGTGCCAAGGGGACTAGCTCGGGCACAGATACGCAGTATTTT; cdr3_aa: CSAKGTSSGTDTQYF
d_call: .; v_call: TRBV29-1; clone_size: many; j_call: TRBJ2-5; cdr3_nt: TGCAGCGTTGAACAGACTCGCGAGACCCAGTACTTC; cdr3_aa: CSVEQTRETQYF
d_call: TRBD1; v_call: TRBV20-1; clone_size: many; j_call: TRBJ1-2; cdr3_nt: TGCAGTGCTAGGGTGTCCAGGGGGCAAAGTGGCTACACCTTC; cdr3_aa: CSARVSRGQSGYTF
d_call: .; v_call: TRBV11-2; clone_size: many; j_call: TRBJ1-5; cdr3_nt: TGTGCCAGCAGCTTAGGAGGAGGCAATCAGCCCCAGCATTTT; cdr3_aa: CASSLGGGNQPQHF
d_call: .; v_call: TRBV20-1; clone_size: many; j_call: TRBJ2-5; cdr3_nt: TGCAGTGCTCTGGGCGCGGGTGTAGAGACCCAGTACTTC; cdr3_aa: CSALGAGVETQYF
d_call: TRBD1; v_call: TRBV7-2; clone_size: many; j_call: TRBJ2-7; cdr3_nt: TGTGCCAGCAGCTTGGGACAGGGGGCCTACGAGCAGTACTTC; cdr3_aa: CASSLGQGAYEQYF
d_call: TRBD2; v_call: TRBV10-1; clone_size: many; j_call: TRBJ2-7; cdr3_nt: TGCGCCAGCAGACTCGGGACTAGCGGGAGAGGTCTGATTTCCTACGAGCAGTACTTC; cdr3_aa: CASRLGTSGRGLISYEQYF